This T cell receptor (beta chain) emerged from a study of T cell responses to AZD1222 COVID-19 vaccine. The J segment lost 5 bases and the V segment lost 3 bases, leaving 7 bases of the junction unmatched. The CDR3 has 14 residues. Germline V gene data show CDR1 as SGHRS and CDR2 as YFSETQ. Of note for this clone: What it binds is not known.

Using immunoSEQ multiplex PCR, the repertoire was profiled, and TCRdb retains in-frame clones only, with some absent. The sample includes 120,000 to 150,000 clones, approximately 94% of them seen just once. Study-level results: Two AZD1222 administrations were followed by greater Spike-specific TCR breadth and depth. The peak T cell response came first, and repertoires were sampled only after it. The donor cohort was predominantly white British with a female majority, and clonal diversity may have been underestimated.

The chain employs TRBV5-1 and TRBJ1-1; 7 bases map to TRBD1. The receptor was derived from an adult in good health. Sequenced here: peripheral blood, sampled on day 0 of AZD1222 vaccination. The CDR3 bases are TGCGCCAGCAGCTCTGCACAGGGGTTGACTGAAGCTTTCTTT. It specifies CASSSAQGLTEAFF.